These T cell receptor beta chains were read from a single sample in a study of T cells in Graves' hyperthyroidism and ophthalmopathy. TCRdb reanalysed the multiplex PCR reads using MiXCR and keeps one entry per CDR3 protein. The sample records approximately 590,000 distinct CDR3 sequences, about 15% being singletons. The sequencing input was blood. These receptors came from a woman under 40 with Graves' hyperthyroidism. CDR3s include the opening cysteine and the closing phenylalanine or tryptophan. A D gene is named only where the DNA matches it firmly. Size values are once, few and many counts, or a class for expanded clones, and some rows have none.

>NA|TRBJ2-1|TRBV9|NA
TGTGCCTCCGGGGGGCCCAGCTACAATGAGCAGTTCTTC
CASGGPSYNEQFF
>TRBD1|TRBJ2-4|TRBV19|NA
TGTGCCAGTAGTGCAAGGACAGGGGCACTAGCCAAAAACATTCAGTACTTC
CASSARTGALAKNIQYF
>NA|TRBJ1-2|TRBV7-2|NA
TGTGCCAGCACCGCTCAGGGCTACACCTTC
CASTAQGYTF
>NA|TRBJ2-1|TRBV28|many
TGTGCCAGCAGTCACTACCGGGACTCTGGTACCGGTGAGCAGTTCTTC
CASSHYRDSGTGEQFF
>NA|TRBJ2-2|TRBV20-1|NA
TGCAGTGCTAGTCGAGTTACCGAGAACACCGGGGAGCTGTTTTTT
CSASRVTENTGELFF
>TRBD1|TRBJ1-2|TRBV11-2|many
TGTGCCAGCAGCTTAGCACCGATTAGCCCGGGACAGCGTAACTATGGCTACACCTTC
CASSLAPISPGQRNYGYTF
>NA|TRBJ1-6|TRBV12-3/TRBV12-4|many
TGTGCCAGCAGTTTAAGGAGCTCCTATAATTCACCCCTCCACTTT
CASSLRSSYNSPLHF
>NA|TRBJ1-5|TRBV6-1|few
TGTGCCAGCAGTGTTTCGGGACATTATAGCAATCAGCCCCAGCATTTT
CASSVSGHYSNQPQHF
>NA|TRBJ2-7|TRBV10-3|NA
TGTGCCATCAGTCAGGGGACTCCCGACGAGCAGTACTTC
CAISQGTPDEQYF
>NA|TRBJ2-5|TRBV28|many
TGTGCCAGCGTTCCCTCGATGGGGGACGGAGAGACCCAGTACTTC
CASVPSMGDGETQYF
>TRBD1|TRBJ2-1|TRBV4-1|NA
TGCGCCAGCAGCCAAGATCGGACAGGGAGCTCCTACAATGAGCAGTTCTTC
CASSQDRTGSSYNEQFF